These 27 T cell receptor beta chains were all obtained from the same sample, sequenced in a study of molecular identifiers for immune sequencing clone quantification. A single record per CDR3 protein comes from TCRdb applying MiXCR to the PCR reads. The sample has around 40,000 distinct CDR3 sequences, 15% to 20% seen once. Specimen: naive CD8+ T cells from blood, with Jurkat cell RNA spiked in. The subset here: FACS-sorted CD8+CD4-CCR7+CD45RA+ naive T cells. Every receptor here comes from a human donor in good health. Some libraries in this study had Jurkat cell RNA spiked in.

This clonotype was picked up a small number of times. This may be a read error: a much more frequent sequence differs by one nucleotide. The CDR3 loop reads CASGLPAGTEMNTEASF. The CDR3 DNA is TGTGCTAGTGGTTTGCCGGCCGGGACCGAGATGAACACTGAAGCTTCCTTT. The rearrangement links TRBV12-5 to TRBJ1-1, with D maybe TRBD1 (5 bases). The CDR3 spans 17 residues. CDR1 and CDR2 from the germline V gene are LGHNT and FRNRAP.

V gene TRBV25-1 combines with J gene TRBJ2-5; D unclear. Germline assignment: CDR1 MGHDK and CDR2 SYGVNS. The length of the CDR3 is 13 residues. Trimming left V 3 bases short and J 0 bases short, with 5 bases between. The CDR3 DNA is TGTGCCAGCAGTGAGACCTACCAAGAGACCCAGTACTTC. This encodes CASSETYQETQYF.

A word on this clonotype: A junction boundary mismatches the germline segment, possibly from a read error. The chain employs TRBV4-1 and TRBJ2-7, with D tentatively TRBD1 or TRBD2 (5 bases each). Germline V gene data show CDR1 as MGHRA and CDR2 as YSYEKL. The CDR3 totals 20 residues. The CDR3 sequence is CASGQVTLRVERQGLYEQYF. The CDR3 nucleotides read TGCGCCAGCGGCCAAGTGACCCTGCGGGTCGAGCGGCAGGGTCTCTACGAGCAGTACTTC.

This clonotype was detected many times. The chain is built from TRBV27 and TRBJ2-3, with no clear D. V was trimmed by 3 bases and J by 2 bases, leaving 12 bases between them. Per germline, CDR1 MNHEY and CDR2 SMNVEV (reference sequence). This CDR3 contains 15 residues. The CDR3 sequence: CASSFPPSTTDTQYF. The CDR3 bases are TGTGCCAGCAGTTTCCCCCCGTCAACCACAGATACGCAGTATTTT.

A remark on this clonotype: Given a much more abundant clone one base away, this may be a read error. This chain uses TRBV6-6 with TRBJ2-5; D possibly matches TRBD1 or TRBD2 (6 bases each). CDR1 is MNHNY, CDR2 SVGAGI, per germline (reference sequence). The CDR3 length is 14 residues. DNA of the CDR3: TGTGCCAGCAGTTGGATAGGGGGTCGGGAGACCCGGTACTTC. It encodes CASSWIGGRETRYF.

This clonotype was recorded many times. The V and J genes are TRBV7-9 and TRBJ1-4, with D possibly matching TRBD1 (6 bases). V lost 6 bases, J lost 0 bases, and 26 bases lay in between. CDR1 SEHNR and CDR2 FQNEAQ come from the germline V gene (reference sequence). CDR3 size: 20 residues. CDR3 DNA sequence: TGTGCCAGCAGTTCAAGCCGGGACAACCTCCTGATAGCAACTAATGAAAAACTGTTTTTT. Amino acids: CASSSSRDNLLIATNEKLFF. The variable domain in full, completed from reference TRBV7-9 and TRBJ1-4, reads DTGVSQNPRHKITKRGQNVTFRCDPISEHNRLYWYRQTLGQGPEFLTYFQNEAQLEKSRLLSDRFSAERPKGSFSTLEIQRTEQGDSAMYLCASSSSRDNLLIATNEKLFFGSGTQLSVL.

V and J are TRBV7-9 and TRBJ1-1; a weak D match, TRBD1 (5 bases). The V end was cut by 5 bases, the J end by 0 bases, with 16 bases between. The germline V gene encodes CDR1 SEHNR and CDR2 FQNEAQ (reference sequence). The CDR3 is made up of 16 amino acids. The CDR3 is CASSSRRGGVNTEAFF. DNA for the CDR3: TGTGCCAGCAGCAGCCGACGGGGGGGAGTGAACACTGAAGCTTTCTTT.

This clonotype showed up just a few times. The chain has TRBV7-9 and TRBJ1-5; no reliable D call. Germline V gene sequence: CDR1 SEHNR, CDR2 FQNEAQ (reference sequence). Trimming stripped 5 bases from V and 3 bases from J, with 5 bases between. This CDR3 is built from 12 residues. The CDR3 nucleotides are TGTGCCAGCAGCCCTGACAATCAGCCCCAGCATTTT. Translating it yields CASSPDNQPQHF.

The chain combines TRBV3-1 with TRBJ1-1; no clear D gene. Deletions cut 3 bases from V and 0 bases from J, with 14 bases between. CDR3 length: 16 residues. The V gene's germline CDR1 is LGHDT and CDR2 YNNKEL (reference sequence). Here the CDR3 reads CASSQGPRKLNTEAFF. CDR3 coding DNA: TGTGCCAGCAGCCAGGGCCCAAGGAAACTGAACACTGAAGCTTTCTTT.

This clonotype was picked up a small number of times. The chain combines TRBV6-2 or TRBV6-3 with TRBJ2-1; 9 nucleotides agree with TRBD2. V gave up 7 bases and J gave up 6 bases; unmatched junction bases: 10. The length of the CDR3 is 15 residues. In germline, CDR1 is MNHEY, CDR2 SVGEGT. CDR3 loop: CASTILAGFGNEQFF. The CDR3, as DNA: TGTGCCAGCACAATACTAGCGGGTTTCGGCAATGAGCAGTTCTTC.

The chain carries TRBV29-1 and TRBJ2-1; unclear D gene. The CDR3 sequence is 12 residues long. CDR1 and CDR2 from the germline V gene are SQVTM and ANQGSEA. V lost 6 bases and J 2 bases, leaving 8 bases between the germline ends. The CDR3 DNA follows: TGCAGCGTAGCAGGTACCTACAATGAGCAGTTCTTC. It encodes CSVAGTYNEQFF.

This clonotype has ten or more counts. The chain joins TRBV27 to TRBJ2-5, with D perhaps matching TRBD1 (6 bases). Looked up from germline, CDR1 is MNHEY and CDR2 is SMNVEV (reference sequence). V shed 5 bases and J shed 5 bases, with 21 bases lying between them. This CDR3 has 16 amino acids. This chain's CDR3 is CASSAGTQSTRETQYF. The DNA of the CDR3 is TGTGCCAGCAGTGCCGGGACACAAAGTACCAGGGAGACCCAGTACTTC.

This clonotype was seen ten or more times. The chain combines TRBV27 with TRBJ2-2; the match to TRBD2 covers 8 bases. Trimming cost V 4 bases and J 0 bases; bases outside gene matches: 4. Germline V lookup: CDR1 MNHEY, CDR2 SMNVEV (reference sequence). This CDR3 is 16 amino acids long. This chain's CDR3 is CASSWSGSSNTGELFF. The CDR3 region has the DNA TGTGCCAGCAGTTGGAGCGGGAGCTCGAACACCGGGGAGCTGTTTTTT.

This clonotype was counted at least ten times. J is TRBJ2-7 and V is TRBV9; D remains ambiguous. CDR1 and CDR2 from the germline V gene are SGDLS and YYNGEE. This CDR3 comprises 15 residues. The V end lost 4 bases, the J end lost 1 base, and 15 bases lay between the germline ends. CDR3 sequence: CASSPTEDGSYEQYF. The CDR3 bases are TGTGCCAGCAGCCCTACTGAGGACGGATCCTACGAGCAGTACTTC.

In the case of this clonotype: A much larger clone lies one base from this, so it may be a read error. The J gene is TRBJ1-2, the V gene TRBV5-1, with no clear D. V was clipped by 5 bases and J by 6 bases, with 11 bases between them. CDR1 and CDR2 (germline): SGHRS, YFSETQ. The CDR3 has 12 residues. This CDR3 reads CASSLEGHGYTF. The DNA of the CDR3 is TGCGCCAGCAGTCTGGAGGGCCATGGCTACACCTTC.

This clonotype has at least ten counts. This rearrangement joins TRBV6-5 to TRBJ1-1; 9 nucleotides match TRBD1. The CDR3 is 13 amino acids. Germline V gene lookup returns CDR1 MNHEY and CDR2 SVGAGI. V gave up 6 bases and J gave up 7 bases; unmatched junction bases: 6. The CDR3 DNA reads as TGTGCCAGCAGCCCGACAGGGGGACTTGAAGCTTTCTTT. It codes for CASSPTGGLEAFF.

This clonotype was counted many times. This CDR3 is CASSPGQGPDTQYF. The CDR3 DNA reads TGTGCCAGCAGCCCCGGACAGGGCCCAGATACGCAGTATTTT. V is TRBV7-6 and J is TRBJ2-3; TRBD1 agrees at 8 bases. The J segment lost 4 bases and the V segment lost 5 bases, leaving 5 bases of the junction unmatched. Germline CDR1 and CDR2: SGHVS and FNYEAQ. This CDR3 contains 14 residues. Filled out from reference TRBV7-6 and TRBJ2-3, the complete variable domain reads GAGVSQSPRYKVTKRGQDVALRCDPISGHVSLYWYRQALGQGPEFLTYFNYEAQQDKSGLPNDRFSAERPEGSISTLTIQRTEQRDSAMYRCASSPGQGPDTQYFGPGTRLTVL.

This clonotype came up many times. The rearrangement joins TRBV7-9 to TRBJ1-1; the D gene is possibly TRBD1 (6 bases). The CDR3 spans 15 residues. Per the germline V gene, CDR1 is SEHNR and CDR2 is FQNEAQ (reference sequence). V was cut by 4 bases and J by 0 bases, with 12 bases left in between. The chain's CDR3 is CASSSGGLMNTEAFF. CDR3 nucleotide sequence: TGTGCCAGCAGCTCCGGGGGGCTCATGAACACTGAAGCTTTCTTT.

This clonotype was detected a few times. The genes are TRBV4-1 and TRBJ1-2, with D perhaps matching TRBD1 (5 bases). Germline loops: CDR1 MGHRA, CDR2 YSYEKL. The CDR3 length is 16 residues. Trimming pared 0 bases from V and 4 bases from J, leaving 15 bases between. As DNA, the CDR3 is TGCGCCAGCAGCCAAGACCGGGGCCTAACTCCCTATGGCTACACCTTC. Protein: CASSQDRGLTPYGYTF.

A word on this clonotype: A much larger clone is a single base away; this may be a read error. The rearrangement uses TRBV12-5 and TRBJ1-4; D gene ambiguous. Germline CDR1 is LGHNT and CDR2 is FRNRAP. The CDR3 has 12 residues. The CDR3 bases are TGTGCTAGTGGGAAGGGCGATGAAAACCTGTTTTTT. Its translation is CASGKGDENLFF.

The CDR3 coding sequence is TGTGCCAGCAGTTACCCTCAGGAGGATGGGGGCTACGAGCAGTACTTC. Translated, it gives CASSYPQEDGGYEQYF. The chain joins TRBV6-6 to TRBJ2-7; D possibly matches TRBD1 or TRBD2 (5 bases each). Germline lookup yields CDR1 MNHNY and CDR2 SVGAGI (reference sequence). The V end lost 2 bases, the J end lost 3 bases, and 17 bases lay between the germline ends. The CDR3 spans 16 residues.

Note on this clonotype: Because the CDR3 is missing its conserved closing phenylalanine or tryptophan, this is likely a read error. It is unclear where the CDR3 begins or ends on the DNA, so no DNA is shown, and the CDR3 is as TCRdb lists it. The chain uses TRBV15 and TRBJ1-4; TRBD1 is taken as the D call from the table, unchecked against the DNA. 15 amino acids form the CDR3, both terminal residues included. Germline CDR1 LNHNV, CDR2 YYDKDF (reference sequence). CDR3 in amino acids: CATSDRLATNEKPFL.

The rearrangement joins TRBV6-2 or TRBV6-3 to TRBJ2-2; D gene ambiguous. The V and J ends lost 5 bases and 8 bases respectively, with 6 bases between them. Germline assignment: CDR1 MNHEY and CDR2 SVGEGT. The CDR3 runs to 11 residues. The DNA for the CDR3 is TGTGCCAGCAGTGGCGCGGGGGAGCTGTTTTTT. This codes for CASSGAGELFF.

This chain connects TRBV12-3 or TRBV12-4 to TRBJ2-4; TRBD1 might be the D (6 bases). The CDR3 contains 14 residues. V lost 4 bases to trimming and J lost 2 bases, with 9 bases between them. For the CDR3, the DNA is TGTGCCAGCAGTTGGGACACCTCCAAAAACATTCAGTACTTC. Its translation: CASSWDTSKNIQYF.

In the case of this clonotype: This may be a read error: a much more frequent sequence differs by one nucleotide. This chain uses TRBV7-9 with TRBJ1-2; D call uncertain. V lost 2 bases, J lost 4 bases, and 14 bases lay in between. Germline CDR1 reads SEHNR; CDR2 reads FQNEAQ (reference sequence). The length of the CDR3 is 15 residues. Here the CDR3 DNA reads TGTGCCAGCAGCTTAACTGGTGGCTCGTTCTATGGCTACACCTTC. Translating gives CASSLTGGSFYGYTF.

In regard to this clonotype: A much larger clone is a single base away; this may be a read error. The V and J genes are TRBV2 and TRBJ1-1, with a tentative D call TRBD1 (5 bases). CDR3 length: 15 residues. The V end was cut by 0 bases, the J end by 10 bases, with 18 bases between. CDR1 SNHLY and CDR2 FYNNEI come from the germline V gene. CDR3 DNA sequence: TGTGCCAGCAGTGAAGCACAGACGGGACGTGAGGGAGCTTTCTTT. Encoded protein: CASSEAQTGREGAFF.

Comment on this clonotype: This clone may be a read error of a much larger clone one base away. The chain employs TRBV4-2 and TRBJ2-6, with a possible D match to TRBD1 (6 bases). From germline, CDR1 is LGHNA and CDR2 YNFKEQ. The CDR3 length is 18 residues. CDR3 residues: CASSQEGAGVSGANVLAF. The CDR3 region has the DNA TGTGCCAGCAGCCAAGAGGGGGCAGGGGTCTCTGGGGCCAACGTCCTGGCTTTC.